The following is a T cell receptor beta chain sequence with its context. Time point of the sample: baseline, week 1 (first vaccination visit). Treatment here: pre-vaccination baseline after standard-of-care therapy. This sample is part of a study of a mutant IDH1 vaccine in newly diagnosed glioma. V was clipped by 6 bases and J by 1 base, with 17 bases between them. The length of the CDR3 is 16 residues. Germline CDR1 is SGHNT and CDR2 is YYREEE (reference sequence). Method: immunoSEQ multiplex PCR; TCRdb's copy keeps in-frame clones and lacks some. The sample contains some 61,000 clones, 86% of which appear only once.

The starting material was PBMCs, obtained from a glioma patient treated with radiotherapy, temozolomide or both. This sequence was found in a man under 40 with glioma. The chain employs TRBV5-4 and TRBJ2-1; D assignment may be TRBD1 or TRBD2 (7 bases each). CDR3 nucleotides: TGTGCCAGCACCCACCCCAGGGGGGGGTCCTACAATGAGCAGTTCTTC. Translation: CASTHPRGGSYNEQFF.